Shown below are 22 T cell receptor beta chains from a single sample sequenced in a study of vaccination and CD4 T cells after COVID-19. Stated time point: late sampling 161 to 241 days after vaccination in a few convalescent patients. Treatment specified: 10-day PBMC culture with coronavirus spike peptide pools or control peptides (ViraFEST assay). Oncomine TCR Beta short-read sequencing was applied to DNA from cultured CD4+ T cells. TCRdb called the PCR reads again in MiXCR, with one record for every CDR3 protein. The sample carries 15,000 to 20,000 distinct CDR3 sequences, roughly 56% recorded once. Antigens for these TCRs are unknown. The sample in question was CD4+ T cells from blood, cultured in vitro, obtained about 7 months after SARS-CoV-2 vaccination. The receptors shown here come from a human donor who had recovered from COVID-19.

This clonotype was counted once. The V and J genes are TRBV6-1 and TRBJ2-4; maybe TRBD2 (5 bases). V was pared by 5 bases and J by 8 bases, with 10 bases between. CDR1 is MNHNS, CDR2 SASEGT, per germline. This CDR3 comprises 12 residues. Here the CDR3 DNA reads TGTGCCAGCAGTCACACGCGGGACATTCAGTACTTC. It specifies CASSHTRDIQYF.

The chain couples TRBV19 to TRBJ2-6; a possible D gene is TRBD2 (6 bases). The germline V and J ends were trimmed by 4 bases and 15 bases, with 13 bases remaining between them. This CDR3 has 12 amino acids. Germline values: CDR1 LNHDA, CDR2 SQIVND (reference sequence). CDR3 in DNA: TGTGCCAGTAGTACGGCCGGGAGCGGCCTGACTTTC. Amino acid sequence: CASSTAGSGLTF.

This rearrangement joins TRBV7-2 to TRBJ2-7; tentative D call: TRBD1 (6 bases). The CDR3 totals 13 residues. The V and J ends lost 5 bases and 4 bases respectively, with 12 bases between them. Looked up from germline, CDR1 is SGHTA and CDR2 is FQGNSA. The CDR3 here is CASSVYRAYEQYF. CDR3 sequence (DNA): TGTGCCAGCAGCGTTTACAGGGCATACGAGCAGTACTTC.

The chain uses TRBV11-3 and TRBJ2-4; 14 bases align to TRBD2. Trimming cost V 5 bases and J 2 bases; bases outside gene matches: 8. Germline CDR1 is SGHNT and CDR2 is YENEEA. The CDR3 consists of 18 residues. The CDR3 coding sequence is TGTGCCAGCAGCACCGGGACTAGCGGGAGTCCCCCCAAAAACATTCAGTACTTC. Translating it yields CASSTGTSGSPPKNIQYF.

The V and J genes are TRBV12-3 or TRBV12-4 and TRBJ1-5; 8 bases agree with TRBD1. J was trimmed by 12 bases and V by 6 bases; bases with no gene match: 13. This CDR3 comprises 14 residues. CDR3 amino acids: CASSGTQGARDQHF. CDR3 bases: TGTGCCAGCAGCGGGACGCAGGGGGCGCGGGACCAGCATTTT.

This clonotype has a handful of counts. The chain carries TRBV19 and TRBJ2-3; 9 nucleotides align to TRBD2. This CDR3 contains 17 residues. The germline gives CDR1 LNHDA, CDR2 SQIVND (reference sequence). Trimming cost V 2 bases and J 4 bases; bases outside gene matches: 10. In DNA form, the CDR3 reads TGTGCCAGTAGTATAATCCGAGCGGGGGGAAGAGCAGATACGCAGTATTTT. Encoded protein: CASSIIRAGGRADTQYF.

The sample holds a few counts of this clonotype. One junction end disagrees with the germline gene, perhaps due to a read error. The rearrangement links TRBV7-7 to TRBJ2-7, with 9 nucleotides matching TRBD1. The germline V gene encodes CDR1 SSHAT and CDR2 FNYEAQ (reference sequence). The CDR3 is 13 amino acids. This CDR3 reads CASSLDRGNEQYF. The CDR3 DNA sequence: TGTGCTAGCAGCCTGGACAGGGGCAACGAGCAGTACTTC.

This clonotype was seen just once. The V call is TRBV7-2, the J call TRBJ2-3; D remains unclear. CDR1 is SGHTA and CDR2 is FQGNSA in the germline V gene. The V gene lost 5 bases and the J gene lost 3 bases, with 9 bases spanning the gap. The CDR3 covers 13 residues. In nucleotides, the CDR3 is TGTGCCAGCAGCCCTGTAGGGACAGATACGCAGTATTTT. Translation gives CASSPVGTDTQYF.

The V and J genes are TRBV7-9 and TRBJ1-3; tentatively, D is TRBD1 (5 bases). This CDR3 region has 14 residues. The ends were cut back, 8 bases at V and 0 bases at J, with 11 bases in the middle. Germline CDR1 and CDR2: SEHNR and FQNEAQ (reference sequence). CDR3 sequence reads: CASHGHTSGNTIYF. CDR3 coding DNA: TGTGCCAGCCATGGACACACCTCTGGAAACACCATATATTTT.

This clonotype has only a few counts. The chain carries TRBV7-9 and TRBJ2-5, with D possibly matching TRBD2 (6 bases). V was pared by 8 bases and J by 2 bases, with 12 bases between. CDR1 and CDR2 from the germline V gene are SEHNR and FQNEAQ (reference sequence). The CDR3 extends over 13 amino acids. CDR3 nucleotides: TGTGCCAGCGTCCGGGACTCTCAAGAGACCCAGTACTTC. Amino acids: CASVRDSQETQYF.

This clonotype turned up a few times. This sequence joins TRBV6-1 and TRBJ1-2; D is perhaps TRBD1 (5 bases). The CDR3 runs 13 residues. Between the trimmed V and J ends, which lost 7 bases and 1 base, there was a span of 10 bases. CDR1 and CDR2 from the germline V gene are MNHNS and SASEGT. CDR3 in DNA: TGTGCCAGCAAAAGGGACGGTAACTATGGCTACACCTTC. This sequence encodes CASKRDGNYGYTF.

The chain carries TRBV7-2 and TRBJ1-3, with a possible D match to TRBD1 (5 bases). V was cut by 5 bases and J by 4 bases, with 12 bases left in between. CDR1 and CDR2 from the germline V gene are SGHTA and FQGNSA. This CDR3 spans 14 amino acids. This CDR3 reads CASSLRSGGNTIYF. CDR3 DNA: TGTGCCAGCAGCCTTAGATCAGGGGGAAACACCATATATTTT. Full variable domain (outside the CDR3, taken from reference TRBV7-2 and TRBJ1-3): GAGVSQSPSNKVTEKGKDVELRCDPISGHTALYWYRQSLGQGLEFLIYFQGNSAPDKSGLPSDRFSAERTGGSVSTLTIQRTQQEDSAVYLCASSLRSGGNTIYFGEGSWLTVV.

The rearrangement uses TRBV19 and TRBJ1-3, with TRBD1 matching 8 bases. CDR1 is LNHDA, CDR2 SQIVND, per germline (reference sequence). This CDR3 is built from 16 residues. J gave up 3 bases and V 5 bases, and 9 bases lay outside the gene matches. CDR3 sequence reads: CASSAPRGRGGNTIYF. CDR3 nucleotide sequence: TGTGCCAGTAGTGCACCCAGGGGGCGCGGTGGAAACACCATATATTTT. The whole variable domain, remainder taken from reference TRBV19 and TRBJ1-3, is DGGITQSPKYLFRKEGQNVTLSCEQNLNHDAMYWYRQDPGQGLRLIYYSQIVNDFQKGDIAEGYSVSREKKESFPLTVTSAQKNPTAFYLCASSAPRGRGGNTIYFGEGSWLTVV.

The chain combines TRBV19 with TRBJ2-1; 14 positions match TRBD2. The CDR3 has 18 residues. Per germline, CDR1 LNHDA and CDR2 SQIVND (reference sequence). The J segment lost 7 bases and the V segment lost 1 base, leaving 9 bases of the junction unmatched. The chain's CDR3 is CASSIGAPGLAGVNEQFF. The CDR3 nucleotides read TGTGCCAGTAGTATAGGAGCCCCGGGACTAGCGGGAGTTAATGAGCAGTTCTTC.

This chain connects TRBV27 to TRBJ2-3; D not certain. Germline CDR1 and CDR2: MNHEY and SMNVEV (reference sequence). The CDR3 covers 12 residues. Between the trimmed V and J ends, which lost 5 bases and 6 bases, there was a span of 9 bases. Here the CDR3 reads CASSPDWDTQYF. CDR3 DNA sequence: TGTGCCAGCAGTCCCGATTGGGATACGCAGTATTTT.

V gene TRBV15 combines with J gene TRBJ1-1, with 7 bases that match TRBD1. The CDR3 consists of 16 residues. Germline values: CDR1 LNHNV, CDR2 YYDKDF (reference sequence). Trimming took 1 base from V and 4 from J; bases not matched to a gene: 9. In DNA form, the CDR3 reads TGTGCCACCAGCAGAGGGAGGGGAGCAGGGGGCACTGAAGCTTTCTTT. It is translated as CATSRGRGAGGTEAFF. Looking up the rest from reference TRBV15 and TRBJ1-1 gives the full variable domain: DAMVIQNPRYQVTQFGKPVTLSCSQTLNHNVMYWYQQKSSQAPKLLFHYYDKDFNNEADTPDNFQSRRPNTSFCFLDIRSPGLGDTAMYLCATSRGRGAGGTEAFFGQGTRLTVV.

The J gene is TRBJ1-1, the V gene TRBV11-3, with TRBD1 matching over 9 bases. The CDR3 consists of 14 residues. V gave up 0 bases and J gave up 6 bases; unmatched junction bases: 2. Germline CDR1 is SGHNT and CDR2 is YENEEA. This CDR3 is CASSLDTGGSEAFF. The CDR3 nucleotides read TGTGCCAGCAGCTTAGATACAGGGGGCTCTGAAGCTTTCTTT.

This clonotype came up a few times. The CDR3 is CATSRDRTAVTF. CDR3 coding DNA: TGTGCCACCAGCAGAGATCGAACAGCGGTGACCTTC. The V gene is TRBV15, the J gene TRBJ1-2; D unclear. Trimming removed 0 bases from V and 14 bases from J, with 13 bases in between. The CDR3 is 12 amino acids. Germline V lookup: CDR1 LNHNV, CDR2 YYDKDF (reference sequence).

The chain has TRBV20-1 and TRBJ2-7; D possibly uses TRBD1 or TRBD2 (5 bases each). CDR1 and CDR2 from the germline V gene are DFQATT and SNEGSKA (reference sequence). V lost 2 bases and J lost 2, with 13 bases in between. This CDR3 has 14 residues. The DNA for the CDR3 is TGCAGTGCTAGACAATCTCGGGGCACCTACGAGCAGTACTTC. Encoded protein: CSARQSRGTYEQYF.

In its sample, this clonotype was seen a few times. This chain links TRBV24-1 with TRBJ2-7, with TRBD2 as a possible D gene (5 bases). CDR3 length equals 12 residues. Trimming stripped 1 base from V and 5 bases from J, with 5 bases between. CDR1 is KGHDR and CDR2 is SFDVKD in the germline V gene. The CDR3 region is CATSDFSDEQYF. Written as DNA, the CDR3 is TGTGCCACCAGTGATTTTAGCGACGAGCAGTACTTC.

The chain links TRBV6-1 to TRBJ1-2, with a weak D call TRBD1 (5 bases). The CDR3 totals 14 residues. The germline gives CDR1 MNHNS, CDR2 SASEGT. Trimming shortened V by 4 bases and J by 5 bases, and 14 bases separated the two germline ends. Here the CDR3 DNA reads TGTGCCAGCAGTGTGGGCGACAGCTTTTATGGCTACACCTTC. It encodes CASSVGDSFYGYTF.

This clonotype was detected only a few times. V and J are TRBV20-1 and TRBJ2-5, with 8 positions matching TRBD1. The CDR3 sequence is 13 residues long. Trimming took 0 bases from V and 4 from J; bases not matched to a gene: 1. Germline loops: CDR1 DFQATT, CDR2 SNEGSKA (reference sequence). In DNA form, the CDR3 reads TGCAGTGCTAGAGATGACAGGGGAGAGACCCAGTACTTC. Protein sequence: CSARDDRGETQYF.